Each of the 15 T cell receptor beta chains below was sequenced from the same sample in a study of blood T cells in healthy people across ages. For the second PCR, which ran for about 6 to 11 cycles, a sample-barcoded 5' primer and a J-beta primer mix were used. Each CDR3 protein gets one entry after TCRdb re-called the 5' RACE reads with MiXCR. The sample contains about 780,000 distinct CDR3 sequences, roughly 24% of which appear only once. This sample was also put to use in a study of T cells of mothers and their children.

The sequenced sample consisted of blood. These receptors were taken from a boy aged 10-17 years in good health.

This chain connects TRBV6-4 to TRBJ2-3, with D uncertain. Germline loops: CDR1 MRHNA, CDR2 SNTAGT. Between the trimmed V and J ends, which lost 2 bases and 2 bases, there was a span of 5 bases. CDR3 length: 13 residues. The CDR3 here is CASSDRATDTQYF. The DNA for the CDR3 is TGTGCCAGCAGTGACAGGGCCACAGATACGCAGTATTTT.

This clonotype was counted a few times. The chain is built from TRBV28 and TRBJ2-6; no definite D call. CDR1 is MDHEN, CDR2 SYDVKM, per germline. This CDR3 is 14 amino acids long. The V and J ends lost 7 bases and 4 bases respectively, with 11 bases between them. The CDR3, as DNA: TGTGCCAGCACCCCCGGTGGAGGGGCCAACGTCCTGACTTTC. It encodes CASTPGGGANVLTF. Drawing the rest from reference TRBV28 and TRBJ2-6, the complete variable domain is DVKVTQSSRYLVKRTGEKVFLECVQDMDHENMFWYRQDPGLGLRLIYFSYDVKMKEKGDIPEGYSVSREKKERFSLILESASTNQTSMYLCASTPGGGANVLTFGAGSRLTVL.

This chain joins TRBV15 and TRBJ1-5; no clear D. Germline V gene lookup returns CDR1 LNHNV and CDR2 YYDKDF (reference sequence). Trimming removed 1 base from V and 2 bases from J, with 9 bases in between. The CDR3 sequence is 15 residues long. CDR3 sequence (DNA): TGTGCCACCAGCAGAGCCTTCAAGCGCAATCAGCCCCAGCATTTT. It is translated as CATSRAFKRNQPQHF. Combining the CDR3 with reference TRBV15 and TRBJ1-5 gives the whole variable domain DAMVIQNPRYQVTQFGKPVTLSCSQTLNHNVMYWYQQKSSQAPKLLFHYYDKDFNNEADTPDNFQSRRPNTSFCFLDIRSPGLGDTAMYLCATSRAFKRNQPQHFGDGTRLSIL.

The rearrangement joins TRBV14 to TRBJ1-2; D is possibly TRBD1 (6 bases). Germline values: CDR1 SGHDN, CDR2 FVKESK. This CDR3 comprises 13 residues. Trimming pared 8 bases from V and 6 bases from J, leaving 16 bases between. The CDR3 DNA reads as TGTGCCAGCTTCGGGGGGGGGGCGCATGGCTACACCTTC. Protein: CASFGGGAHGYTF.

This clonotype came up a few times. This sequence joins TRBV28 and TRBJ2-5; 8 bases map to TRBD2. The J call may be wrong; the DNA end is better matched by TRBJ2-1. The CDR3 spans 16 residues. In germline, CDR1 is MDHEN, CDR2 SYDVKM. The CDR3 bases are TGTGCCAGCAGTTTACCCCTCGGACTAGCACGCGATGAGCAGTTCTTC. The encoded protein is CASSLPLGLARDEQFF.

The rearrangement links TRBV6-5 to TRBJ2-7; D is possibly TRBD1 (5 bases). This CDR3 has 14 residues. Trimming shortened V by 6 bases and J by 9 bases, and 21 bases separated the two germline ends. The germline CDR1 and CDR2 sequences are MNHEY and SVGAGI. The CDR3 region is CASSLRAGRTGQYF. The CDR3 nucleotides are TGTGCCAGCAGCCTTCGGGCAGGCCGAACAGGGCAGTACTTC.

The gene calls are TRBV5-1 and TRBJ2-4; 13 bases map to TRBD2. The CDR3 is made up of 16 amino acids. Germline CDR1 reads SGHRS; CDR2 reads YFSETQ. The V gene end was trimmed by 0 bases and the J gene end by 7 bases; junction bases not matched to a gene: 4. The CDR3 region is CASSLGTSGSGNIQYF. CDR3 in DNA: TGCGCCAGCAGCTTGGGGACTAGCGGGAGTGGGAACATTCAGTACTTC.

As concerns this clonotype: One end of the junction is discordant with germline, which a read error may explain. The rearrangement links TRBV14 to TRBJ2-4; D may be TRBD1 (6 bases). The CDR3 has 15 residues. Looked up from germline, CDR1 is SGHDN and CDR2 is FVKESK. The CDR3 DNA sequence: TGTGCCAGCAGCGAAGGACAGCTAGCCAAAAACATTCAGTGCTTC. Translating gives CASSEGQLAKNIQCF.

CDR3 sequence (DNA): TGTTCAGGGGGCTCGAACGAGCAGTACTTC. The encoded protein is CSGGSNEQYF. The gene calls are TRBV6-1 and TRBJ2-7; 8 positions match TRBD1. This CDR3 comprises 10 residues. Germline V gene lookup returns CDR1 MNHNS and CDR2 SASEGT.

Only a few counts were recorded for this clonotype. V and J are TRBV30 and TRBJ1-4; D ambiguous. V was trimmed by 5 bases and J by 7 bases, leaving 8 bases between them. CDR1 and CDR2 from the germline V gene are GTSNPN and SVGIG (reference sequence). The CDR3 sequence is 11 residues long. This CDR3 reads CAWGRGEKLFF. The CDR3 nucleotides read TGTGCCTGGGGGCGCGGTGAAAAACTGTTTTTT.

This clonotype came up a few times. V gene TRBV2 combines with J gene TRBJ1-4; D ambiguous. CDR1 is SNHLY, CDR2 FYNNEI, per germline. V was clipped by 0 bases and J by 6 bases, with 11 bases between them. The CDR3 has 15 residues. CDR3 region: CASSEAAGVYEKLFF. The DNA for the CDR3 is TGTGCCAGCAGTGAAGCGGCCGGGGTTTATGAAAAACTGTTTTTT. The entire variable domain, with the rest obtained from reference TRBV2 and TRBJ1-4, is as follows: EPEVTQTPSHQVTQMGQEVILRCVPISNHLYFYWYRQILGQKVEFLVSFYNNEISEKSEIFDDQFSVERPDGSNFTLKIRSTKLEDSAMYFCASSEAAGVYEKLFFGSGTQLSVL.

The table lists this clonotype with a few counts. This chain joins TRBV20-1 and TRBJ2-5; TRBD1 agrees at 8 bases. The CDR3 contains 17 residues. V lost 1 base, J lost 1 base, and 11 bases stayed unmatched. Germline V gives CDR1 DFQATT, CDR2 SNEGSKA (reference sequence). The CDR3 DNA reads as TGCAGTGCTAGAGGGGCTTGGACAGGGAGAATCCAAGAGACCCAGTACTTC. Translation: CSARGAWTGRIQETQYF.

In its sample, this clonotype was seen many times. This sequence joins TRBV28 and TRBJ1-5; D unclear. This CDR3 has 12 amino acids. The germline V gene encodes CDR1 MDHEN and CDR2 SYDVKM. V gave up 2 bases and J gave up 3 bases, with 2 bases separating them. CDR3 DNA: TGTGCCAGCAGTTTAGTCAATCAGCCCCAGCATTTT. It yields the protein CASSLVNQPQHF.

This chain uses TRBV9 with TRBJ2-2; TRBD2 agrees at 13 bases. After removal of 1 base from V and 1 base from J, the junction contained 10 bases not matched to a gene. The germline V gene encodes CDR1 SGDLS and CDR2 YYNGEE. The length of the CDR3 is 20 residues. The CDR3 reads CASSVLSTSGGAGNTGELFF. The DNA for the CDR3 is TGTGCCAGCAGCGTACTCTCCACTAGCGGGGGGGCCGGGAACACCGGGGAGCTGTTTTTT.

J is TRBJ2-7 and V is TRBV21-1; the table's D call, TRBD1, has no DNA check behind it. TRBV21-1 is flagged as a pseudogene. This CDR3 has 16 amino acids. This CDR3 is CASSRTPGQGRYEQYF. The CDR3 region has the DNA TGTGCCAGCAGCAGAACGCCGGGACAGGGACGGTACGAGCAGTACTTC.